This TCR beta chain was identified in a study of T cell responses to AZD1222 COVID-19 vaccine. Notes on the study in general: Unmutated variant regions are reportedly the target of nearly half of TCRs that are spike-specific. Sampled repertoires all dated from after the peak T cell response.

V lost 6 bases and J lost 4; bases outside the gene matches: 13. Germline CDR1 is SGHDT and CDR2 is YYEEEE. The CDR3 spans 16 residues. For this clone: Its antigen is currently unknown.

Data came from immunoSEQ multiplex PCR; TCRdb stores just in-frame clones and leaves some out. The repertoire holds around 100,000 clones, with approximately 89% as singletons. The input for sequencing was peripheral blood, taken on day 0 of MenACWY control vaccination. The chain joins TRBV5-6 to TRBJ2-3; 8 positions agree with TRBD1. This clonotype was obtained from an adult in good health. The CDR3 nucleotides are TGTGCCAGCACCCTGCGGGGCGGACAGGGCTCAGATACGCAGTATTTT. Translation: CASTLRGGQGSDTQYF.